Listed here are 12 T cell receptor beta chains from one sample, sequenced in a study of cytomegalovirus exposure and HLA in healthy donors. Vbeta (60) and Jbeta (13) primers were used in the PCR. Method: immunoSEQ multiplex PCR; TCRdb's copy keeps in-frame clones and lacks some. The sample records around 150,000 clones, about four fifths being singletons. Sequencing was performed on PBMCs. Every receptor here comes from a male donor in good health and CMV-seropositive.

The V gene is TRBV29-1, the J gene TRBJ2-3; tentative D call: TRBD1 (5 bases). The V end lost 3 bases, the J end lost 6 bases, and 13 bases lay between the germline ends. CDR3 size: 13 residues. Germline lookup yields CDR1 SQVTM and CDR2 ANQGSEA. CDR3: CSVDKGSRDTQYF. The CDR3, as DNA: TGCAGCGTTGATAAGGGGTCAAGGGATACGCAGTATTTT.

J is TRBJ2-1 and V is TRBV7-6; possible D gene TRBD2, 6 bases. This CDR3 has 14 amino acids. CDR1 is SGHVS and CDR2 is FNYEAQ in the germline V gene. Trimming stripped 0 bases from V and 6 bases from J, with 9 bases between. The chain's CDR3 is CASSLAAGGNEQFF. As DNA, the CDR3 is TGTGCCAGCAGCTTAGCCGCCGGGGGCAATGAGCAGTTCTTC.

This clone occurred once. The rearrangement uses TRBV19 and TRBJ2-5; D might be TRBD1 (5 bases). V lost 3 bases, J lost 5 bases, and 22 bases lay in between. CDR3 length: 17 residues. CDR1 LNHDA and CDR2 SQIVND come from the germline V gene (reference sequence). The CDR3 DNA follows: TGTGCCAGTAGTATCCCCACCCGACAGCCATCCCGGGAGACCCAGTACTTC. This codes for CASSIPTRQPSRETQYF.

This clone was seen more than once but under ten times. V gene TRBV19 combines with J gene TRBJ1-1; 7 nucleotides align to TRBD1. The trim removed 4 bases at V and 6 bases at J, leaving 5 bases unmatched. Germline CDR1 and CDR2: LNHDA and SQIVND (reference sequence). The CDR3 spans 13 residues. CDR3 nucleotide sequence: TGTGCCAGTAGTAGACAGGGAGGAGCTGAAGCTTTCTTT. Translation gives CASSRQGGAEAFF.

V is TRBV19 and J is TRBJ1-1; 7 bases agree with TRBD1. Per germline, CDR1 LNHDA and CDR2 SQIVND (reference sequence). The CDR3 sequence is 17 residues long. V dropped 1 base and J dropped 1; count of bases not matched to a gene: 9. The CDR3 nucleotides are TGTGCCAGTAGTATAGTAGGGGGCGGCAGCCCGAACACTGAAGCTTTCTTT. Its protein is CASSIVGGGSPNTEAFF.

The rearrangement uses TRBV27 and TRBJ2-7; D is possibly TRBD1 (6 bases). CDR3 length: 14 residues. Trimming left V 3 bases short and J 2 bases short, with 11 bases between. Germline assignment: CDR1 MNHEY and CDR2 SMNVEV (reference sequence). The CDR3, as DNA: TGTGCCAGCAGTTTGGAACAGGGTCCCTACGAGCAGTACTTC. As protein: CASSLEQGPYEQYF.

This CDR3 reads CASSQDGLAENEQFF. For the CDR3, the DNA is TGCGCCAGCAGCCAAGATGGGCTAGCTGAAAATGAGCAGTTCTTC. J is TRBJ2-1 and V is TRBV4-1, with D possibly matching TRBD2 (5 bases). Germline CDR1 reads MGHRA; CDR2 reads YSYEKL. The CDR3 length is 15 residues. The V gene lost 0 bases and the J gene lost 7 bases, with 13 bases spanning the gap.

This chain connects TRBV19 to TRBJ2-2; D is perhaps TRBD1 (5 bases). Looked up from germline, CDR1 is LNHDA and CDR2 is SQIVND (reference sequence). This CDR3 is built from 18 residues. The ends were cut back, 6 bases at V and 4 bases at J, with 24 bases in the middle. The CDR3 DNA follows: TGTGCCAGTAGACCCATTTTTTATAGGGGTCTCCTCACCGGGGAGCTGTTTTTT. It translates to CASRPIFYRGLLTGELFF.

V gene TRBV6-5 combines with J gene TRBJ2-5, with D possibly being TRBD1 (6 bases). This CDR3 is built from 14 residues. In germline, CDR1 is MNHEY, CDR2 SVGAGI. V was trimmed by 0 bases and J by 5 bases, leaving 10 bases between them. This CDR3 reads CASSYSGGRETQYF. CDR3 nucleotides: TGTGCCAGCAGTTACTCAGGGGGTAGGGAGACCCAGTACTTC.

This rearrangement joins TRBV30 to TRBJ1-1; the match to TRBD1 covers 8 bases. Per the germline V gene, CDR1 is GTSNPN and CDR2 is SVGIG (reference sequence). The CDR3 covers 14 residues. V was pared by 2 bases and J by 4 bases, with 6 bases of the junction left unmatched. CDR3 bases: TGTGCCTGGAGTCCCACCGGACAGGGCACTGAAGCTTTCTTT. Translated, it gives CAWSPTGQGTEAFF. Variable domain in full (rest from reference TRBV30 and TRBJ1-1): SQTIHQWPATLVQPVGSPLSLECTVEGTSNPNLYWYRQAAGRGLQLLFYSVGIGQISSEVPQNLSASRPQDRQFILSSKKLLLSDSGFYLCAWSPTGQGTEAFFGQGTRLTVV.

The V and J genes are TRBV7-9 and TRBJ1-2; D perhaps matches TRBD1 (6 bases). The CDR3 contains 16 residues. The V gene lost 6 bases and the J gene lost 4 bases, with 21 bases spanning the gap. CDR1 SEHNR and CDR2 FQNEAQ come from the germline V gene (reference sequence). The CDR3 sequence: CASSTAGGALSYGYTF. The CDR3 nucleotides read TGTGCCAGCAGTACCGCGGGGGGGGCCCTTAGCTATGGCTACACCTTC.

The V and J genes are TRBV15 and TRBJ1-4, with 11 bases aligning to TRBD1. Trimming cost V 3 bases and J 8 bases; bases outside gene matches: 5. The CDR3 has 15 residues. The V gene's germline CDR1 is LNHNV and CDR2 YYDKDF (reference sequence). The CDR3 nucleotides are TGTGCCACCAGCAGGGGGACAGGGGGGGACGAAAAACTGTTTTTT. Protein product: CATSRGTGGDEKLFF.